The next 20 T cell receptor beta chains were all read from a single sample in a study of cytomegalovirus exposure and HLA in healthy donors (dated by TCRdb to about 2017). The protocol used for the library was the immunoSEQ multiplex PCR assay. For the multiplex PCR, a mixture combining 60 forward primers for TCR Vbeta segments and 13 reverse primers for TCR Jbeta segments was used. The table was pulled from immuneACCESS by TCRdb, which kept in-frame rearrangements only. Such tables lose some clones; where checked, under half of the loss comes from unresolved V genes, and the rest has no known cause. The sample contains about 83,000 clones, about four fifths of them found a single time. Jointly, the top ten make up 3.5% to 5% of the sample. The sequenced sample was PBMCs. These receptor sequences come from a man aged 55-75 years in good health and CMV-seronegative.

The chain combines TRBV2 with TRBJ1-6; D is unclear. Between the trimmed V and J ends, which lost 8 bases and 0 bases, there was a span of 11 bases. The V gene's germline CDR1 is SNHLY and CDR2 FYNNEI. CDR3 length: 15 amino acids. Here the CDR3 reads CASRSGSSYNSPLHF. The CDR3 DNA reads TGTGCCAGCCGAAGCGGGAGCTCCTATAATTCACCCCTCCACTTT.

Remarks on this clone: The same CDR3 also results from other DNA sequences found in this sample. V is TRBV7-6 and J is TRBJ1-6; D is possibly TRBD1 (6 bases). Germline V gene sequence: CDR1 SGHVS, CDR2 FNYEAQ. CDR3 size: 18 residues. Trimming took off 1 base at V and 10 bases at J, with 23 bases between the two ends. The CDR3 loop is CASSLGAGTTRGDSPLHF. CDR3 sequence (DNA): TGTGCCAGCAGCTTAGGGGCCGGGACAACCAGGGGTGACTCACCCCTCCACTTT.

The table lists this clone with a few counts. This CDR3 is also generated by other DNA sequences in the sample. The J gene is TRBJ2-1, the V gene TRBV9, with 8 bases lining up with TRBD2. This CDR3 region has 15 residues. The germline V gene encodes CDR1 SGDLS and CDR2 YYNGEE. The V segment lost 4 bases and the J segment 4 bases; nucleotides outside the gene matches: 7. CDR3 sequence: CASSSGLASYNEQFF. CDR3 sequence (DNA): TGTGCCAGCAGCAGCGGACTAGCATCTTACAATGAGCAGTTCTTC.

The chain carries TRBV4-2 and TRBJ2-1, with D possibly TRBD2 on 6 matching bases. CDR1 and CDR2 (germline): LGHNA, YNFKEQ. With 2 bases removed from V and 6 bases from J, the gap between germline ends came to 14 bases. The CDR3 length is 15 residues. The CDR3 region is CASSQRLGATNEQFF. DNA for the CDR3: TGTGCCAGCAGCCAAAGACTAGGGGCGACCAATGAGCAGTTCTTC.

This clone was recorded only once. This chain joins TRBV7-9 and TRBJ2-7, with 8 nucleotides matching TRBD1. This CDR3 is 15 amino acids long. The V gene's germline CDR1 is SEHNR and CDR2 FQNEAQ (reference sequence). Trimming at V came to 5 bases and at J to 2 bases, leaving 8 bases not matched to a gene. The CDR3 DNA sequence: TGTGCCAGCAGCCCCCGGGGACAGGAAACCTACGAGCAGTACTTC. Translation gives CASSPRGQETYEQYF.

The CDR3 reads CASSPPTSGALGEQFF. In DNA, the CDR3 is TGTGCCAGCTCACCACCGACTAGCGGGGCCCTGGGCGAGCAGTTCTTC. This sequence joins TRBV18 and TRBJ2-1, with 11 bases fitting TRBD2. The germline gives CDR1 KGHSH, CDR2 LQKENI. V lost 0 bases, J lost 10 bases, and 8 bases stayed unmatched. The CDR3 is made up of 16 amino acids.

The rearrangement uses TRBV6-4 and TRBJ2-3, with D possibly matching TRBD2 (7 bases). V was trimmed by 2 bases and J by 2 bases, leaving 23 bases between them. CDR1 is MRHNA, CDR2 SNTAGT, per germline. There are 19 residues in the CDR3. The CDR3 region has the DNA TGTGCCAGCAGTGACCCAAACGGGGGGCCCCGACCCTTCACAGATACGCAGTATTTT. It specifies CASSDPNGGPRPFTDTQYF.

The V and J genes are TRBV18 and TRBJ1-5; D is unclear. The CDR3 has 15 residues. Per the germline V gene, CDR1 is KGHSH and CDR2 is LQKENI. Trimming took 2 bases from V and 1 from J, leaving 9 bases between them. The CDR3 DNA follows: TGTGCCAGCTCACCAAGGAGAGACAGCAATCAGCCCCAGCATTTT. It encodes CASSPRRDSNQPQHF.

This chain joins TRBV11-2 and TRBJ2-7; D might be TRBD2 (6 bases). This CDR3 is 13 amino acids long. Germline CDR1 and CDR2: SGHAT and FQNNGV. Trimming took 5 bases from V and 3 from J, leaving 11 bases between them. The CDR3 sequence: CASSPLGGYEQYF. DNA of the CDR3: TGTGCCAGCAGCCCGCTGGGGGGCTACGAGCAGTACTTC.

V and J are TRBV2 and TRBJ2-3; 8 positions match TRBD2. There are 15 residues in the CDR3. The germline gives CDR1 SNHLY, CDR2 FYNNEI. V gave up 3 bases and J gave up 5 bases; unmatched junction bases: 7. CDR3 DNA sequence: TGTGCCAGCAGTGAGCCGGCGGGGGGAGGAGATACGCAGTATTTT. Its protein is CASSEPAGGGDTQYF.

The V and J genes are TRBV6-1 and TRBJ1-6; TRBD1 might be the D (5 bases). The CDR3 covers 13 residues. CDR1 is MNHNS, CDR2 SASEGT, per germline. V was cut by 11 bases and J by 9 bases, with 17 bases left in between. The CDR3 sequence is CASGGSGSSPLHF. The DNA for the CDR3 is TGTGCCTCCGGGGGGTCCGGGAGTTCACCCCTCCACTTT.

Concerning this clone itself: Additional DNA sequences in this sample encode the identical CDR3. The genes are TRBV6-1 and TRBJ1-1; 8 nucleotides line up with TRBD1. Per germline, CDR1 MNHNS and CDR2 SASEGT. Trimming at V came to 5 bases and at J to 4 bases, leaving 6 bases not matched to a gene. CDR3 length: 14 residues. CDR3 coding DNA: TGTGCCAGCAGTACCAACAGGGGGGGCACTGAAGCTTTCTTT. Encoded protein: CASSTNRGGTEAFF.

The chain is built from TRBV4-1 and TRBJ2-3; perhaps TRBD2 as D (5 bases). Trimming removed 0 bases at V and 5 bases at J, with 15 bases between. CDR1 is MGHRA, CDR2 YSYEKL, per germline. This CDR3 has 16 amino acids. The CDR3 sequence is CASSQDPSSLQDTQYF. DNA for the CDR3: TGCGCCAGCAGCCAAGATCCTAGCTCGCTTCAAGATACGCAGTATTTT.

V and J are TRBV19 and TRBJ2-4, with D tentatively TRBD2 (5 bases). The CDR3 is made up of 14 amino acids. Germline CDR1 is LNHDA and CDR2 is SQIVND (reference sequence). V lost 3 bases to trimming and J lost 8 bases, with 14 bases between them. The CDR3 loop is CASSIREERDIQYF. For the CDR3, the DNA is TGTGCCAGTAGTATTCGTGAGGAGAGGGACATTCAGTACTTC.

This clone was counted a single time. The chain employs TRBV5-1 and TRBJ2-7; D ambiguous. Germline lookup yields CDR1 SGHRS and CDR2 YFSETQ. The length of the CDR3 is 13 residues. V was shortened by 4 bases and J by 0 bases, with 8 bases between the two germline ends. CDR3 nucleotide sequence: TGCGCCAGCAGCCCCCGTATCTCCTACGAGCAGTACTTC. It is translated as CASSPRISYEQYF. Together with reference TRBV5-1 and TRBJ2-7, the CDR3 gives the full variable domain: KAGVTQTPRYLIKTRGQQVTLSCSPISGHRSVSWYQQTPGQGLQFLFEYFSETQRNKGNFPGRFSGRQFSNSRSEMNVSTLELGDSALYLCASSPRISYEQYFGPGTRLTVT.

The sample holds one count of this clone. The J gene is TRBJ2-5, the V gene TRBV4-2; TRBD1 matches 7 bases. The CDR3 loop spans 16 amino acids. Germline lookup yields CDR1 LGHNA and CDR2 YNFKEQ. Trimming cost V 0 bases and J 5 bases; bases outside gene matches: 9. CDR3 region: CASSQDLRGREETQYF. CDR3 coding DNA: TGTGCCAGCAGCCAAGATTTGAGGGGGCGCGAGGAGACCCAGTACTTC.

As concerns this clone: Within the sample, other DNA sequences also encode this same CDR3. This chain links TRBV11-3 with TRBJ2-5, with 8 bases aligning to TRBD2. The V gene's germline CDR1 is SGHNT and CDR2 YENEEA. This CDR3 has 15 residues. The J segment lost 2 bases and the V segment lost 5 bases, leaving 7 bases of the junction unmatched. The CDR3 coding sequence is TGTGCCAGCAGCCCTGGGAGCGGGGGACAAGAGACCCAGTACTTC. Amino acids: CASSPGSGGQETQYF.

This sequence joins TRBV5-1 and TRBJ1-3; TRBD1 matches at 9 bases. Germline CDR1 SGHRS, CDR2 YFSETQ. The CDR3 is 14 residues long. Losses at the gene ends were 4 bases for V and 2 bases for J; bases not matched to a gene: 1. The CDR3: CASSRDRAGNTIYF. In DNA form, the CDR3 reads TGCGCCAGCAGCCGGGACAGGGCTGGAAACACCATATATTTT.

This clone was observed a single time. At one end the junction does not follow the germline gene, possibly because of a read error. V gene TRBV7-9 combines with J gene TRBJ2-5, with TRBD1 matching over 8 bases. CDR3 length: 15 amino acids. CDR1 is SEHNR, CDR2 FQNEAQ, per germline (reference sequence). The CDR3 DNA is TGTTCCAGCAGCTTTGACAGGGGATGGGGAGAGACCCAGTACTTC. Its translation: CSSSFDRGWGETQYF.

The gene calls are TRBV5-4 and TRBJ2-5; 13 bases align to TRBD2. The trim removed 4 bases at V and 5 bases at J, leaving 14 bases unmatched. The germline gives CDR1 SGHNT, CDR2 YYREEE (reference sequence). This CDR3 spans 18 amino acids. The CDR3 nucleotides are TGTGCCAGCAGCGGGTCCCGACTAGCGGGGGGTCAGGGTGAGACCCAGTACTTC. Protein sequence: CASSGSRLAGGQGETQYF.